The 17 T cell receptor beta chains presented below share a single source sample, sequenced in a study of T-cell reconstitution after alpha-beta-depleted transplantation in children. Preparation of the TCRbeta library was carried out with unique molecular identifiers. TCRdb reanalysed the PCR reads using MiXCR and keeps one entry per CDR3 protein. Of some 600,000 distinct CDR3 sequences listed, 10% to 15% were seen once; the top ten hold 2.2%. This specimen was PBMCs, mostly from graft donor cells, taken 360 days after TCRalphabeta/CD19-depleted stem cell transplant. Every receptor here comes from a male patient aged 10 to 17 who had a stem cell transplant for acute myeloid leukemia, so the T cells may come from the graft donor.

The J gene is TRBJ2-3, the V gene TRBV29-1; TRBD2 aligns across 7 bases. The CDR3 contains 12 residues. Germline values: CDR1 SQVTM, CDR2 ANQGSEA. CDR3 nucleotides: TGCATCGGGAGCGGGATCACAGATACGCAGTATTTT. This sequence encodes CIGSGITDTQYF.

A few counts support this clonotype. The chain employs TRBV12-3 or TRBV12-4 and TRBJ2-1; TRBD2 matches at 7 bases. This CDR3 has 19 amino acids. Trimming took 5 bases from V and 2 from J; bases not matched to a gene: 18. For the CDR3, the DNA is TGTGCCAGCAGTCCCAGGGTAGGGGCTTACAGCGGGGCCTACAATGAGCAGTTCTTC. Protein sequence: CASSPRVGAYSGAYNEQFF.

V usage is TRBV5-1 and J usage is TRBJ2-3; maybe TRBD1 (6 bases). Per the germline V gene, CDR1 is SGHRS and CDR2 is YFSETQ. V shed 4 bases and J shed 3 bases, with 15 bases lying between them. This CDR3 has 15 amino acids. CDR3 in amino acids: CASSLWTGQTDTQYF. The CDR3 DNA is TGCGCCAGCAGCCTATGGACGGGACAAACAGATACGCAGTATTTT. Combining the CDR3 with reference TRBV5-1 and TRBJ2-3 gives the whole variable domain KAGVTQTPRYLIKTRGQQVTLSCSPISGHRSVSWYQQTPGQGLQFLFEYFSETQRNKGNFPGRFSGRQFSNSRSEMNVSTLELGDSALYLCASSLWTGQTDTQYFGPGTRLTVL.

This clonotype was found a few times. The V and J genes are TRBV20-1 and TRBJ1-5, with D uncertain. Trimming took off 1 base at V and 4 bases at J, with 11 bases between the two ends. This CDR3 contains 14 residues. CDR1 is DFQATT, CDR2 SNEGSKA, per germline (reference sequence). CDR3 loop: CSARAVQKNQPQHF. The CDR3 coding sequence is TGCAGTGCTAGAGCGGTCCAGAAGAATCAGCCCCAGCATTTT.

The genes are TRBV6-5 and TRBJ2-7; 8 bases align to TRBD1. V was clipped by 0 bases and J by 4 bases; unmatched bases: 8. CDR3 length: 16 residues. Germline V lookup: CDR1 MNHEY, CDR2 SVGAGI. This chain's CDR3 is CASSYSKGTGDYEQYF. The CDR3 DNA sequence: TGTGCCAGCAGTTACTCAAAGGGGACAGGAGATTACGAGCAGTACTTC.

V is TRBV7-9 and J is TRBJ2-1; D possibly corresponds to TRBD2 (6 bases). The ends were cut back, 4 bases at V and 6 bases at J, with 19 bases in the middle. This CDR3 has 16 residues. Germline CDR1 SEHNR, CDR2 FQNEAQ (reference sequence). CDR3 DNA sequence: TGTGCCAGCAGCTCGTTACCGGGACTCCTATCCAATGAGCAGTTCTTC. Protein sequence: CASSSLPGLLSNEQFF.

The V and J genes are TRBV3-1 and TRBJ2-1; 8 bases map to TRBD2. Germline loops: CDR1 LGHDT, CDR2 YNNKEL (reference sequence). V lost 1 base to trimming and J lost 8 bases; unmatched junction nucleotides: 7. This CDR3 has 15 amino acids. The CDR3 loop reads CASSQVAGGSHEQFF. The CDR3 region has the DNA TGTGCCAGCAGCCAAGTGGCGGGAGGATCGCATGAGCAGTTCTTC.

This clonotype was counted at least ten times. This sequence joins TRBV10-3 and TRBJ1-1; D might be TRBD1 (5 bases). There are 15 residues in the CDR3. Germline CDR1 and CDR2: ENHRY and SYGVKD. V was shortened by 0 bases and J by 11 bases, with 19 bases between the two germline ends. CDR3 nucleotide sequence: TGTGCCATCAGTGAGTCGTTTGGGGGTCCAGGTTCCGCTTTCTTT. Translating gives CAISESFGGPGSAFF.

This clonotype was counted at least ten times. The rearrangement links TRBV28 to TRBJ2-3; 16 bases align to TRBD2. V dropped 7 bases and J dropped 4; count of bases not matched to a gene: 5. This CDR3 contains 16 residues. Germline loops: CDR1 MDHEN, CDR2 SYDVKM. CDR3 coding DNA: TGTGCCAGCACCCCGGGACTAGCGGGAGGGGCAGATACGCAGTATTTT. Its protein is CASTPGLAGGADTQYF.

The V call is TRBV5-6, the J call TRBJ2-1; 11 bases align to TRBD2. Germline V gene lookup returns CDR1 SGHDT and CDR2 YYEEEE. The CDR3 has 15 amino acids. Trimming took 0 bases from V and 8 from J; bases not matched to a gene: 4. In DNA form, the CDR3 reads TGTGCCAGCAGCTTGGGAATGACTAGCGGGGATGAGCAGTTCTTC. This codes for CASSLGMTSGDEQFF.

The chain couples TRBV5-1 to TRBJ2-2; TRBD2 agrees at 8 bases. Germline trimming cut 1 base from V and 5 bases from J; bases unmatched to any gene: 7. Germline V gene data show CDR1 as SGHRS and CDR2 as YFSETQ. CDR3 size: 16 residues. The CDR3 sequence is CASSLSQRERTGELFF. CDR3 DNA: TGCGCCAGCAGCTTGTCACAGCGGGAGAGGACCGGGGAGCTGTTTTTT.

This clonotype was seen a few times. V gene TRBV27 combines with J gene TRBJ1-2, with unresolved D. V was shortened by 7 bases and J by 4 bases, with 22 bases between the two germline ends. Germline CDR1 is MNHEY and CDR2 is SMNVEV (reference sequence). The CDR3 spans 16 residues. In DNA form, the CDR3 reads TGTGCCAGCACTAAAGCGGCAGGCCCGGTCGGCTATGGCTACACCTTC. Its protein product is CASTKAAGPVGYGYTF.

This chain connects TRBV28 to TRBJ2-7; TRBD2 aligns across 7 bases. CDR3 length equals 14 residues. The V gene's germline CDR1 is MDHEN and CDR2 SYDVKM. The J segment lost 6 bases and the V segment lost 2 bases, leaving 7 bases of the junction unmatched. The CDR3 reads CASSLEGGGREQYF. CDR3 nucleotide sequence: TGTGCCAGCAGTTTAGAAGGCGGGGGACGCGAGCAGTACTTC.

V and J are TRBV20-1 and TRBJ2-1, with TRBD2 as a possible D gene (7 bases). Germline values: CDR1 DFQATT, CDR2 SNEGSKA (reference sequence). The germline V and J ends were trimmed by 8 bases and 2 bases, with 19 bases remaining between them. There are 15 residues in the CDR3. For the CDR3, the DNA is TGCAGTAGTCTCCGGAGGCGGGGGCCCTACAATGAGCAGTTCTTC. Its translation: CSSLRRRGPYNEQFF.

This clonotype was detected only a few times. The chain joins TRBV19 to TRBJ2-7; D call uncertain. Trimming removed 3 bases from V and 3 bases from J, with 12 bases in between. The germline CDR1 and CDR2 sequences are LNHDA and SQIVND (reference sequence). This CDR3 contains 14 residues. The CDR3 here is CASSMALHVYEQYF. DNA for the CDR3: TGTGCCAGTAGTATGGCCCTCCACGTCTACGAGCAGTACTTC.

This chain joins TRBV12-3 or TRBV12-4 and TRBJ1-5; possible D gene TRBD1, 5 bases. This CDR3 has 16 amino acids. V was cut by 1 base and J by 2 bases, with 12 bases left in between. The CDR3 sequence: CASSLERGRGNQPQHF. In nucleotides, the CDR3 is TGTGCCAGCAGTTTAGAGAGGGGACGGGGCAATCAGCCCCAGCATTTT.

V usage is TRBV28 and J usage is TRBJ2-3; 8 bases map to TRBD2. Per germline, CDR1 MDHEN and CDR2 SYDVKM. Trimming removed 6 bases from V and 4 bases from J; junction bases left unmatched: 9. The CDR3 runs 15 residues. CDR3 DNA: TGTGCCAGCAGCCTTAGCGGGAAGTCCCCAGATACGCAGTATTTT. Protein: CASSLSGKSPDTQYF.